This TCR beta chain was recovered during a study of blood T cells in healthy people across ages. A word on this clonotype: Its antigen is undetermined.

With a J-beta primer mix and a sample-barcoded 5' primer, a second PCR ran roughly 6 to 11 cycles. TCRdb reprocessed the 5' RACE reads via MiXCR and lists one record per CDR3 protein. The table includes approximately 1.5 million distinct CDR3 sequences, about 35% detected once. V lost 2 bases and J 9 bases, leaving 11 bases between the germline ends. CDR3 length equals 12 residues. CDR1 is DFQATT, CDR2 SNEGSKA, per germline (reference sequence). Findings and caveats of the study: TCR beta diversity per million T cells fell roughly linearly with age. Unsorted PBMCs blocked a conclusive comparison of naive and antigen-experienced cells. Diversity was higher, and naive CD4+ cells more numerous, in long-lived donors than in aged donors.

Sequencing used blood. The sequence was obtained from a woman aged 25 to 39 in good health. The chain employs TRBV20-1 and TRBJ2-1; perhaps TRBD2 as D (5 bases). In nucleotides, the CDR3 is TGCAGTGCTAGATCCGGGGTAGGTGAGCAGTTCTTC. The encoded protein is CSARSGVGEQFF.